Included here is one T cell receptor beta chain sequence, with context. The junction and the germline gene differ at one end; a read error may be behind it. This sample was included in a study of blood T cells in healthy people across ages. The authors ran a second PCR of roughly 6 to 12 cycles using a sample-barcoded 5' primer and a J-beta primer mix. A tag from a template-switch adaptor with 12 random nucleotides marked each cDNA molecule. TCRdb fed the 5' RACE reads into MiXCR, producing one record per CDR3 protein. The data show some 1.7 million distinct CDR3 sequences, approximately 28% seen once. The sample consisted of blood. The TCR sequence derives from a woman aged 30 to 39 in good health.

For the CDR3, the DNA is TGTGCCAGTAGTTACCCGGGGGGGACTGAGACCCAGTACTTC. Amino acids: CASSYPGGTETQYF. J is TRBJ2-5 and V is TRBV6-6; 8 bases are a match to TRBD2. CDR3 size: 14 residues. Germline V gene sequence: CDR1 MNHNY, CDR2 SVGAGI (reference sequence).